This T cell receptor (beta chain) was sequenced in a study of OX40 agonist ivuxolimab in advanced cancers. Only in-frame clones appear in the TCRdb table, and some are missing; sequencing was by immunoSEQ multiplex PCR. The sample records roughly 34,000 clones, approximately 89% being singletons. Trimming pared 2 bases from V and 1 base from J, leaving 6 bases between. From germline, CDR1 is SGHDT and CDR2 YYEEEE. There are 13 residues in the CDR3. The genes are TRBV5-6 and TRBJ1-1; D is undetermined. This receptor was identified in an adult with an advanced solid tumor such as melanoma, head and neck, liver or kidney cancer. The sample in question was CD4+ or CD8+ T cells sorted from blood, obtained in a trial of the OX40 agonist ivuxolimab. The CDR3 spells CASSFGRNTEAFF. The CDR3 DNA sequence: TGTGCCAGCAGCTTTGGTAGGAACACTGAAGCTTTCTTT.